This TCR beta chain was captured by sequencing in a study of T cells in tuberculosis. Across the whole study: The T cells targeted glucose monomycolate, a mycobacterial lipid, via CD1B. Points from the study as a whole: T cells binding CD1B-GMM tetramer weakly possibly escaped the sort.

The CDR3 runs 16 residues. The J segment lost 3 bases and the V segment lost 4 bases, leaving 5 bases of the junction unmatched. Germline values: CDR1 MRHNA, CDR2 SNTAGT. Chain pairing is unknown; alpha and beta were sequenced separately. The assay was immunoSEQ multiplex PCR, and TCRdb's table has in-frame clones only and misses some. Of tens of thousands of clones listed, under 95% are singletons. Thawed, overnight-rested PBMC were stained with GMM-loaded CD1B tetramer, viability dye and anti-CD3, then sorted. C32 glucose monomycolate from Rhodococcus equi was loaded onto the CD1B tetramers. CD14-expressing monocytes were removed from PBMC before cryopreservation and sorting.

This receptor was identified in an adult woman with latent tuberculosis. Input material: CD1b-GMM tetramer-negative cells sorted from PBMCs. The chain combines TRBV6-4 with TRBJ1-5; the match to TRBD1 covers 11 bases. CDR3 DNA: TGTGCCAGCAGTGCTTGGGACAGGGGGTTCAATCAGCCCCAGCATTTT. This codes for CASSAWDRGFNQPQHF.